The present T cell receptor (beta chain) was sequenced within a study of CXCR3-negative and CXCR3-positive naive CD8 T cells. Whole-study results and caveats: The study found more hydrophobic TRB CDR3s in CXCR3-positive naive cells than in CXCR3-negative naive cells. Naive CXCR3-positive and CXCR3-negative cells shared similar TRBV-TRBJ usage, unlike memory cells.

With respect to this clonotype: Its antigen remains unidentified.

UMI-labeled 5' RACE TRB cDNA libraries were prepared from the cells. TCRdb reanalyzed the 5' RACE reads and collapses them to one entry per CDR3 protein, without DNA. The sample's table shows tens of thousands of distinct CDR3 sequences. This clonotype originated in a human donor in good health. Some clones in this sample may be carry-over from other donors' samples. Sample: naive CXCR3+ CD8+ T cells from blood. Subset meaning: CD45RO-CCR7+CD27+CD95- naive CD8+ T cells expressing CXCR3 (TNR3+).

The CDR3 sequence: CASSQDERGMNTEAFF. The rearrangement links TRBV4-2 to TRBJ1-1; TCRdb outputs TRBD1, but without DNA this stays unchecked. The CDR3 consists of 16 residues. Germline V gene sequence: CDR1 LGHNA, CDR2 YNFKEQ.